These T cell receptor beta chains were read from a single sample in a study of blood T cell repertoires in COVID-19. Sequencing was performed with immunoSEQ multiplex PCR; in TCRdb, only in-frame clones are kept and a portion is missing. The sample includes approximately 100,000 clones, around 85% seen only once; the top ten take approximately 40%. The material sequenced was peripheral blood. The receptors come from a man aged 80 or over with acute or convalescent COVID-19. The CDR3 runs from the conserved cysteine through the conserved F or W. D genes are given only for firm matches. For some rows the clone size is stated as once, few or many, or as a class when expanded; others skip it.

D gene,V gene,clone size,J gene,CDR3 DNA,CDR3 protein
TRBD2,TRBV5-1,NA,TRBJ2-1,TGCGCCAGCAGGGGGACTAGCTCCTACAATGAGCAGTTCTTC,CASRGTSSYNEQFF
TRBD2,TRBV7-6,NA,TRBJ2-3,TGTGCCAGCACGACTAGCGGGAGAGATACGCAGTATTTT,CASTTSGRDTQYF
TRBD1,TRBV3-1/TRBV3-2,NA,TRBJ1-1,TGTGCCAGCAGACCAACAGGGGAGGCGTTTTTCTTT,CASRPTGEAFFF
TRBD1,TRBV9,NA,TRBJ1-1,TGTGCCAGCAGTCGGGGACAGGGAACGGACACTGAAGCTTTCTTT,CASSRGQGTDTEAFF
TRBD1,TRBV5-6,NA,TRBJ1-5,TGTGCCAGCAGCTTGGCAGGGGGTTTAAGTCAGCCCCAGCATTTT,CASSLAGGLSQPQHF
NA,TRBV11-2,NA,TRBJ1-5,TGTGCCAGCCTTCATCGGGGTGGGCCCCAGCATTTT,CASLHRGGPQHF
NA,TRBV3-1/TRBV3-2,NA,TRBJ2-4,TGTGCCAGCAGCCTGGGAGACATTCAGTACTTC,CASSLGDIQYF
TRBD1,TRBV30,many,TRBJ2-7,TGTGCGTACGACAGGGACAACTACGAGCAGTACTTC,CAYDRDNYEQYF
NA,TRBV19,few,TRBJ2-2,TGTGCCAGTAGTATTGAAGTGTCGGGCACCGGGGAGCTGTTTTTT,CASSIEVSGTGELFF
TRBD1,TRBV27,NA,TRBJ2-7,TGTGCCAGCAGTTCTCCTTGGACAGGGCCGGGAATAATTGAGCAGTACTTC,CASSSPWTGPGIIEQYF
TRBD1,TRBV7-2,NA,TRBJ1-4,TGTGCCAGCAGCTTAGCAGGGGGCCCGAATGAAAAACTGTTTTTT,CASSLAGGPNEKLFF
NA,TRBV7-2,NA,TRBJ1-5,TGTGCCAGCAGCTTAGCGGCAGAACACAATCAGCCCCAGCATTTT,CASSLAAEHNQPQHF
NA,TRBV24-1,NA,TRBJ2-3,TGTGCCCCTCAGAAAACGACGGGAATCAGCGCAGATACGCAGTATTTT,CAPQKTTGISADTQYF
NA,TRBV11-2,NA,TRBJ2-2,TGTGCCAGCAGCTTAATTGCTAGCAGCTCCCTGAACACCGGGGAGCTGTTTTTT,CASSLIASSSLNTGELFF
TRBD1,TRBV28,NA,TRBJ1-5,TGTGCCAGCAGTCCTCCACAGGGGGCGAATAATCAGCCCCAGCATTTT,CASSPPQGANNQPQHF
TRBD2,TRBV11-2,NA,TRBJ2-7,TGTGCCAGCAGCCATCTAGCGGGGGTATCCTACGAGCAGTACTTC,CASSHLAGVSYEQYF
NA,TRBV29-1,NA,TRBJ2-2,TGCAGCGTTGACGGGAATGGCGGGGAGCTGTTTTTT,CSVDGNGGELFF
NA,TRBV15,NA,TRBJ2-3,TGTGCCACCAGCAGAGATCCAGGCCCGCAGTATTTT,CATSRDPGPQYF
NA,TRBV7-3,NA,TRBJ2-7,TGTGCCAGCAGCTTACGGGCAGGGGTCTCCTACGAGCAGTACTTC,CASSLRAGVSYEQYF
TRBD1,TRBV29-1,NA,TRBJ1-5,TGCAGCGTTGTATCCGGGACAGGAGTGGATCAGCCCCAGCATTTT,CSVVSGTGVDQPQHF
TRBD1,TRBV10-3,NA,TRBJ1-1,TGTGCCATCAGTGGGGGACAGGGGAGGGCTTTCTTT,CAISGGQGRAFF
NA,TRBV18,NA,TRBJ1-2,TGTGCCAGCTCTCCACTACAGCATTTGGATGGCTACACCTTC,CASSPLQHLDGYTF
NA,TRBV6-1,once,TRBJ1-1,TGTGCCAGCAGTGACCGGCAGGGCACTGAAGCTTTCTTT,CASSDRQGTEAFF
TRBD1,TRBV28,once,TRBJ1-2,TGTGCCAGCAGTCGAATCCCCCCCGGCAGGGGGCACTATGGCTACACCTTC,CASSRIPPGRGHYGYTF
TRBD2,TRBV9,NA,TRBJ2-1,TGTGCCAGCAGCGTAGAGGAAAGGGAGACCGGGACTAGGGTCCACAATGAGCAGTTCTTC,CASSVEERETGTRVHNEQFF
NA,TRBV24-1,NA,TRBJ2-5,TGTGCCACCAGTGGTCGGCCTGGAGTGCCGGGGCAAGAGACCCAGTACTTC,CATSGRPGVPGQETQYF
TRBD2,TRBV7-7,once,TRBJ2-1,TGTGCTAGCAGCTCCCTTACTAGCGGAAGCTCCTACAATGAGCAGTTCTTC,CASSSLTSGSSYNEQFF
TRBD2,TRBV19,NA,TRBJ2-1,TGTGCCAGTAGTATTTCTAGCGGAGTGGAGCAGTTCTTC,CASSISSGVEQFF
NA,TRBV28,NA,TRBJ2-7,TGTGCCAGCAGTTTGGTCCCAGGGTTTCACGAGCAGTACTTC,CASSLVPGFHEQYF
TRBD2,TRBV2,NA,TRBJ2-5,TGTGCCAGCTGTCGGGCGGCGGGAGGGACGAACCGGGGGGAGACCCAGTACTTC,CASCRAAGGTNRGETQYF
TRBD1,TRBV28,NA,TRBJ2-2,TGTGCCAGCAGCATGGGACAGATAGACACCGGGGAGCTGTTTTTT,CASSMGQIDTGELFF
NA,TRBV13,NA,TRBJ2-6,TGTGCCAGCAGCTTAAACAAGGGAGGCTCTGGGGCCAACGTCCTGACTTTC,CASSLNKGGSGANVLTF
NA,TRBV29-1,once,TRBJ2-1,TGCAGCGTTGTCGGCGGCGGCGAGGAGTCCTACAATGAGCAGTTCTTC,CSVVGGGEESYNEQFF
NA,TRBV27,NA,TRBJ1-1,TGTGCCAGCACCTCAGGGGTGGTGAACACTGAAGCTTTCTTT,CASTSGVVNTEAFF
NA,TRBV3-1/TRBV3-2,NA,TRBJ1-5,TGTGCCAGCAGCCAAGGGCAGGGGTGGAATCAGCCCCAGCATTTT,CASSQGQGWNQPQHF
NA,TRBV27,NA,TRBJ1-5,TGTGCCAGCATGGTACAGGGCAGCAATCAGCCCCAGCATTTT,CASMVQGSNQPQHF
NA,TRBV6-6,NA,TRBJ1-1,TGTGCCAGCAGAAACCAACAGAACACTGAAGCTTTCTTT,CASRNQQNTEAFF
NA,TRBV6-2/TRBV6-3,NA,TRBJ2-7,TGTGCCAGCAGTTCCCTCCACGAGCAGTACTTC,CASSSLHEQYF
NA,TRBV5-6,NA,TRBJ1-3,TGTGCCAGCAGCTTGGCTGAAACCTACTCTGGAAACACCATATATTTT,CASSLAETYSGNTIYF
NA,TRBV7-6,NA,TRBJ2-2,TGTGCCAGCAGCCTCCGACAGACGAACACCGGGGAGCTGTTTTTT,CASSLRQTNTGELFF
NA,TRBV5-5,NA,TRBJ2-4,TGTGCCAGCAGCTTGCGGGGAGAGGCCAAAAACATTCAGTACTTC,CASSLRGEAKNIQYF
NA,TRBV7-8,NA,TRBJ2-5,TGTGCCAGCAGCAGCAGGACAGCCGAAGAGACCCAGTACTTC,CASSSRTAEETQYF
TRBD2,TRBV2,NA,TRBJ2-1,TGTGCCAGCAGGGGGACTAGCGGGAGAAATGAGCAGTTCTTC,CASRGTSGRNEQFF
NA,TRBV18,NA,TRBJ1-6,TGTGCCAGCTCACCACGATCGAGCTCCTATAATTCACCCCTCCACTTT,CASSPRSSSYNSPLHF
TRBD2,TRBV18,NA,TRBJ2-5,TGTGCCAGCTCACAGGGAACTAGCGGGTTTCAAGAGACCCAGTACTTC,CASSQGTSGFQETQYF
NA,TRBV6-5,NA,TRBJ1-6,TGTGCCAGCAGTTATCGACAGGAGAGTTCACCCCTCCACTTT,CASSYRQESSPLHF
TRBD2,TRBV7-2,NA,TRBJ2-1,TGTGCCAGCAGCGGACGATATAGCGGGATCCACCACAATGAGCAGTTCTTC,CASSGRYSGIHHNEQFF
NA,TRBV29-1,NA,TRBJ1-1,TGCAGCGTCTTATCTCCGGGGGAAGCTTTCTTT,CSVLSPGEAFF
TRBD1,TRBV19,NA,TRBJ2-7,TGTGCCAGTAGTCCTGGACAGGGCCCCTACGAGCAGTACTTC,CASSPGQGPYEQYF
TRBD2,TRBV18,NA,TRBJ2-7,TGTGCCAGCTCAACCGGGACTAGCGTGTCCTACGAGCAGTACTTC,CASSTGTSVSYEQYF
NA,TRBV4-2,NA,TRBJ2-4,TGTGCCAGCAGCTCCCGCCCTGTTACAGGGTTAGTGAACATTCAGTACTTC,CASSSRPVTGLVNIQYF
NA,TRBV6-2/TRBV6-3,NA,TRBJ1-3,TGTGCCAGCAGTTACTCGCGATTCTCTGGAAACACCATATATTTT,CASSYSRFSGNTIYF